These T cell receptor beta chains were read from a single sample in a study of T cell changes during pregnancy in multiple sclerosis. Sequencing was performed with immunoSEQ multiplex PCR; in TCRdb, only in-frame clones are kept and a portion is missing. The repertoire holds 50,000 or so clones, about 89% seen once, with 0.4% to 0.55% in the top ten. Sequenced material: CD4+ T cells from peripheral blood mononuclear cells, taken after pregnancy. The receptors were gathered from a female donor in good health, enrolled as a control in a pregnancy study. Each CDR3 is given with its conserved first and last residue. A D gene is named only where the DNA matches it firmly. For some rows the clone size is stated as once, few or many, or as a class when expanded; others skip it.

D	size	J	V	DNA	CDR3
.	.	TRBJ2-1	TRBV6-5	TGTGCCAGCAGTCTTGGACTTTACAATGAGCAGTTCTTC	CASSLGLYNEQFF
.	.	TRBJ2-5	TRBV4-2	TGTGCCAGCAGCCAAGGAGTCGGTGAGACCCAGTACTTC	CASSQGVGETQYF
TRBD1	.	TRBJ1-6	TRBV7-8	TGTGCCAGCAGCCCCCGGACAGGGCGCAATTCACCCCTCCACTTT	CASSPRTGRNSPLHF
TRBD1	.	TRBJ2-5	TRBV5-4	TGTGCCAGCAGCCGGGACAGTAAAGAGACCCAGTACTTC	CASSRDSKETQYF
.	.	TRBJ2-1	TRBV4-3	TGCGCCAGCAGCCAAGAACAGCTCTACAATGAGCAGTTCTTC	CASSQEQLYNEQFF
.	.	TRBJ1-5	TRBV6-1	TGTGCCAGCAGTGAAGCGCAAAGGGAGAATCAGCCCCAGCATTTT	CASSEAQRENQPQHF
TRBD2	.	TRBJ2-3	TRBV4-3	TGCGCCAGCAGCCTAGGGACTAGCGGAACCACAGATACGCAGTATTTT	CASSLGTSGTTDTQYF
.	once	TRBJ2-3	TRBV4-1	TGCGCCAGCAGCTTTGACTTGGATACGCAGTATTTT	CASSFDLDTQYF
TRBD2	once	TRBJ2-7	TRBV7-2	TGTGCCAGCAGCTATAGACTAGCGGGGGGTACCTACGAGCAGTACTTC	CASSYRLAGGTYEQYF
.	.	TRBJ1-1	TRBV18	TGTGCCAGCTCAAAGGAGCGGGACTCCAAAGGCCCTGAAGCTTTCTTT	CASSKERDSKGPEAFF
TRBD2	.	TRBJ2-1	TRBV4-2	TGTGCCAGCAGCCAAGGAGCGGGAGGGAAGAATGAGCAGTTCTTC	CASSQGAGGKNEQFF
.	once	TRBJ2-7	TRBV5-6	TGTGCCAGCGGAATTAGGGGCAGGGCCCTCTACGAGCAGTACTTC	CASGIRGRALYEQYF
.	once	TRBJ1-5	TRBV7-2	TGTGCCAGCAGCTTAGACAGGGCTAGCAATCAGCCCCAGCATTTT	CASSLDRASNQPQHF
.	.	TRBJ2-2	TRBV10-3	TGTGCCATCAGGGGGGGAAATAAGAGGGAGGAGCTGTTTTTT	CAIRGGNKREELFF
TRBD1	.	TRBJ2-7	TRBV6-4	TGTGCCAGCAGTGATGGACAGGTTTACGAGCAGTACTTC	CASSDGQVYEQYF
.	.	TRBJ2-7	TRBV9	TGTGCCAGCAGCCGGGCAGGGGCCTCCTACGAGCAGTACTTC	CASSRAGASYEQYF
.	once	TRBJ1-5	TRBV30	TGTGCCTGGAGTTCTGGGACATTCGGCCAGCCCCAGCATTTT	CAWSSGTFGQPQHF
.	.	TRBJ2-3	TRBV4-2	TGTGCCAGCAGCTTTCGGGGGCGGGGGACAACAGATACGCAGTATTTT	CASSFRGRGTTDTQYF
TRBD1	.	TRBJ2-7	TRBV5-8	TGTGCCAGCAGCTCCCGGACAGGGAACTCCTACGAGCAGTACTTC	CASSSRTGNSYEQYF
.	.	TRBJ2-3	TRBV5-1	TGCGCCAGCAGCTTTCGAGAAGCGCACGGGGGCACAGATACGCAGTATTTT	CASSFREAHGGTDTQYF
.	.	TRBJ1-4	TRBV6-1	TGTGCCAGCAGTGAAGGGCGGGGGGATAATGAAAAACTGTTTTTT	CASSEGRGDNEKLFF
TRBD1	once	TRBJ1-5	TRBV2	TGTGCCAGCAGTGAAGGGACAGGCCGTGGGGAGCATTTT	CASSEGTGRGEHF
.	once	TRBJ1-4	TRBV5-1	TGCGCCAGCAGCTCGAACCCAAACAGGCCGAATGAAAAACTGTTTTTT	CASSSNPNRPNEKLFF
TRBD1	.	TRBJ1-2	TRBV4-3	TGCGCCAGCAGCCAAGCGGGGACAGGGGAAGGCTACACCTTC	CASSQAGTGEGYTF
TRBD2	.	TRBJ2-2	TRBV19	TGTGCCAGTACCCTAGAACTAGCGGGACACACCGGGGAGCTGTTTTTT	CASTLELAGHTGELFF
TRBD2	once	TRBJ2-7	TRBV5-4	TGTGCCAGCAGCCGGGGGGGGGTTCTTTCCTACGAGCAGTACTTC	CASSRGGVLSYEQYF
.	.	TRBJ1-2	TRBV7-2	TGTGCCAGCAGCTCGTGGACTGCCGGTGGCTACACCTTC	CASSSWTAGGYTF
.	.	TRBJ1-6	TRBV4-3	TGCGCCAGCAGCCTTCAAGCGAAGAATTCACCCCTCCACTTT	CASSLQAKNSPLHF
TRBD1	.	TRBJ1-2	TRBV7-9	TGTGCCAGCAGCTTAGACGCGGGACAGATTGGCTACACCTTC	CASSLDAGQIGYTF
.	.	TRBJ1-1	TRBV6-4	TGTGCCCCATTGGGGGGGCCGGAGGTCCTGTGCACTGAAGCTTTCTTT	CAPLGGPEVLCTEAFF
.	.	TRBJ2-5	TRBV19	TGTGCCAGTAGTATCCGGGGGAAAGAGACCCAGTACTTC	CASSIRGKETQYF
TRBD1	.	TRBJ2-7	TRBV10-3	TGTGCCATCAGGGACTCGGGGACAGGGGCCAACGAGCAGTACTTC	CAIRDSGTGANEQYF
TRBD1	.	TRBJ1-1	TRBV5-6	TGTGCCAGCAGCTCCATGACAGGGTTGAAGAACACTGAAGCTTTCTTT	CASSSMTGLKNTEAFF
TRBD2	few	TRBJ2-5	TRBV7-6	TGTGCCAGCAGCTTTCCCGGGACTAGACAAGAGACCCAGTACTTC	CASSFPGTRQETQYF
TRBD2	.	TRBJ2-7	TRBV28	TGTGCCAGCAGTTTAGGCGGGACTAGTTCGGGCGAGCAGTACTTC	CASSLGGTSSGEQYF
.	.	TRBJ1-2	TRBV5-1	TGCGCCAGCAGCCCCCACAGTAATGGCTACACCTTC	CASSPHSNGYTF
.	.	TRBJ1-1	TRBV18	TGTGCCAGCTCACCACGGGGGGAGGAGACTGAAGCTTTCTTT	CASSPRGEETEAFF
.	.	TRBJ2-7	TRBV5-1	TGCGCCAGCAGCTTGACGGGGCGGGGAACTACCGAGCAGTACTTC	CASSLTGRGTTEQYF
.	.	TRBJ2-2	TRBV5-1	TGCGCCAGCAGCCACGGGCAGGGTCAAGACACCGGGGAGCTGTTTTTT	CASSHGQGQDTGELFF
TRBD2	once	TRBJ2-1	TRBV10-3	TGTGCCATCAGTGAGTCGAGCGGGGGCCCCTCGGGGTACAATGAGCAGTTCTTC	CAISESSGGPSGYNEQFF
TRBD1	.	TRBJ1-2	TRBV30	TGTCGGACAGGGGAAATGAGAAACTATGGCTACACCTTC	CRTGEMRNYGYTF
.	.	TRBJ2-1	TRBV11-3	TGTGCCAGCAGCTTCAATTACAATGAGCAGTTCTTC	CASSFNYNEQFF
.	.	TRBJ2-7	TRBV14	TGTGCCAGCAGGGGGGGACAGCTCTACGAGCAGTACTTC	CASRGGQLYEQYF
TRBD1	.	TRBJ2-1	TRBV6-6	TGTGCCAGCAGTTCACAGGGGGCGGCCTACAATGAGCAGTTCTTC	CASSSQGAAYNEQFF
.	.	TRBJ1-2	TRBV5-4	TGTGCCAGCAGCTTAGAGATAAGCGGCTACACCTTC	CASSLEISGYTF
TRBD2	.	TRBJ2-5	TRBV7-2	TGTGCCAGCACTCGGACTAGCGGGGGGGCCTGGGAGACCCAGTACTTC	CASTRTSGGAWETQYF
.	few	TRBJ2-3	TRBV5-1	TGCGCCAGCAGCTACGAGCGGTTCACAGATACGCAGTATTTT	CASSYERFTDTQYF
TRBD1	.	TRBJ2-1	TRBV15	TGTGCCACCAGGCCCCCCGGGACAGGGAGCAATGAGCAGTTCTTC	CATRPPGTGSNEQFF
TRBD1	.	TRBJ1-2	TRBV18	TGTGCCAGCTCAAAAGAACAGGGGGCGTATGGCTACACCTTC	CASSKEQGAYGYTF
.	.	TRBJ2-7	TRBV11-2	TGTGCCAGCAGCTTCGTGAGGGGAGGTACGAGGGAGCAGTACTTC	CASSFVRGGTREQYF
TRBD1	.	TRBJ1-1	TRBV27	TGTGCCAGCAGAAGGACAGGGTCAGGGGGAGCTTTCTTT	CASRRTGSGGAFF
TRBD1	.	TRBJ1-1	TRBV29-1	TGCAGCGTTGAGAACAGGGGAAGGTACACTGAAGCTTTCTTT	CSVENRGRYTEAFF
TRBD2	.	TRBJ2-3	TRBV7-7	TGTGCCAGCAGCTTAGTAGCGGGGGGGCCTAGCACAGATACGCAGTATTTT	CASSLVAGGPSTDTQYF
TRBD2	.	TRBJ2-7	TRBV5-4	TGTGCCAGCAGCCTAACTAGCGGGGGGGCCTCACACGAGCAGTACTTC	CASSLTSGGASHEQYF
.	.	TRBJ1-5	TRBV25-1	TGTGCCAGCAGGTCTCCCGGGAAAGGTCAGCCCCAGCATTTT	CASRSPGKGQPQHF